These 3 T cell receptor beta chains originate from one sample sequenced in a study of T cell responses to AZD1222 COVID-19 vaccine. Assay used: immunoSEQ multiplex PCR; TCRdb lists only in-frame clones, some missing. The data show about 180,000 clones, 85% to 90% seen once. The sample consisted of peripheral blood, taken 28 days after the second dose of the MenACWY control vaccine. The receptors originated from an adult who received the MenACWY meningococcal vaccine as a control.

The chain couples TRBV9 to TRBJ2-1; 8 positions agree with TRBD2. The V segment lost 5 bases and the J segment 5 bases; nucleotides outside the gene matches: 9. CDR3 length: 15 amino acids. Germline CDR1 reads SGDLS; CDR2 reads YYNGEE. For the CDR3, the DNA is TGTGCCAGCAGGGCGAGCGGGAGCGTTGACAATGAGCAGTTCTTC. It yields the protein CASRASGSVDNEQFF.

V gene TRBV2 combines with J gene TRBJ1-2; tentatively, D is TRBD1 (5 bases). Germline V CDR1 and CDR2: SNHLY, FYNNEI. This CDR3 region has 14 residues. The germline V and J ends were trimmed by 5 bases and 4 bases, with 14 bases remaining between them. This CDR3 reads CASSPPGPAYGYTF. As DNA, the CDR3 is TGTGCCAGCAGTCCACCGGGACCGGCCTATGGCTACACCTTC.

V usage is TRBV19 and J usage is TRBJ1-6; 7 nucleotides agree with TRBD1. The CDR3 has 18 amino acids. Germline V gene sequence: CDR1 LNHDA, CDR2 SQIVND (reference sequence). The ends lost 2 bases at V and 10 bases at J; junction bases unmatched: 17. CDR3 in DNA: TGTGCCAGTAGTATAAGGTTATTCCGGGACAGTGCTCTATCACCCCTCCACTTT. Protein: CASSIRLFRDSALSPLHF.